Each of the 18 T cell receptor beta chains below was sequenced from the same sample in a study of response to subunit inactivated influenza vaccine. TCRdb re-called the RT-PCR reads through MiXCR, storing one row per CDR3 protein. The sample carries about 500,000 distinct CDR3 sequences, more than 15% recorded once. Source: CD4+ T cells sorted from PBMCs, taken 23 to 25 months after vaccination. Receptors originate from a man between 50 and 70 years old who received an inactivated influenza vaccine.

This clonotype was counted at least ten times. A junction boundary mismatches the germline segment, possibly from a read error. The chain recombines TRBV28 with TRBJ1-1, with unresolved D. Germline V CDR1 and CDR2: MDHEN, SYDVKM. The CDR3 sequence is 11 residues long. The CDR3 here is CASSFLTGAFF. DNA for the CDR3: TGTGCCAGCAGTTTCTTAACTGGAGCTTTCTTT.

This clonotype appeared a few times. The genes are TRBV24-1 and TRBJ1-2, with D unclear. The CDR3 is made up of 13 amino acids. Germline values: CDR1 KGHDR, CDR2 SFDVKD. Trimming took 2 bases from V and 3 from J, leaving 6 bases between them. CDR3 bases: TGTGCCACCAGTGATTCCTCCTACTATGGCTACACCTTC. It encodes CATSDSSYYGYTF.

The V and J genes are TRBV2 and TRBJ2-5; D is unclear. Germline CDR1 and CDR2: SNHLY and FYNNEI. The CDR3 is 13 residues long. With 4 bases removed from V and 1 base from J, the gap between germline ends came to 7 bases. The chain's CDR3 is CASSVGVQETQYF. The CDR3 DNA reads as TGTGCCAGCAGTGTTGGCGTCCAAGAGACCCAGTACTTC.

This clonotype was observed at least ten times. The chain is built from TRBV25-1 and TRBJ1-5, with D maybe TRBD1 (6 bases). V was shortened by 3 bases and J by 3 bases, with 9 bases between the two germline ends. CDR3 length equals 14 residues. Germline CDR1 MGHDK, CDR2 SYGVNS. CDR3 DNA: TGTGCCAGCAGTGAGACAGGAACCAATCAGCCCCAGCATTTT. Its translation is CASSETGTNQPQHF.

V gene TRBV27 combines with J gene TRBJ2-5, with D tentatively TRBD2 (6 bases). Germline V gives CDR1 MNHEY, CDR2 SMNVEV (reference sequence). The V end lost 2 bases, the J end lost 7 bases, and 14 bases lay between the germline ends. CDR3 length: 14 amino acids. CDR3 DNA sequence: TGTGCCAGCAGTTTAGGGGAGCAGGGAGGGACCCAGTACTTC. It translates to CASSLGEQGGTQYF.

This clonotype came up a few times. The V and J genes are TRBV7-2 and TRBJ1-4; 10 bases fit TRBD1. The CDR3 loop spans 14 amino acids. V trimming: 5 bases; J trimming: 10 bases; junction bases outside the gene matches: 7. Germline CDR1 SGHTA, CDR2 FQGNSA. In nucleotides, the CDR3 is TGTGCCAGCAGCCCCGGGACAGGGGTGGGAAAACTGTTTTTT. This encodes CASSPGTGVGKLFF.

Points on this clonotype: A much larger clone differs by one base, so this may be a read error. The V gene is TRBV3-1, the J gene TRBJ2-3; 7 nucleotides align to TRBD2. Germline V gives CDR1 LGHDT, CDR2 YNNKEL (reference sequence). CDR3 size: 16 residues. The CDR3 DNA reads as TGTGCCATCAGCCAAGCTAGCGGATCTAGCACAGATACGCAGTATTTT. This sequence encodes CAISQASGSSTDTQYF.

This clonotype has more than one count but fewer than ten. The chain couples TRBV4-1 to TRBJ2-1; D tentatively reads TRBD1 or TRBD2 (6 bases each). There are 16 residues in the CDR3. Trimming took off 5 bases at V and 6 bases at J, with 20 bases between the two ends. The germline V gene has CDR1 MGHRA and CDR2 YSYEKL. CDR3 region: CASSTPRGAGLNEQFF. CDR3 coding DNA: TGCGCCAGCAGCACCCCGAGGGGGGCCGGACTCAATGAGCAGTTCTTC.

The chain is built from TRBV6-6 and TRBJ2-1, with a possible D match to TRBD2 (6 bases). Trimming pared 6 bases from V and 9 bases from J, leaving 15 bases between. This CDR3 comprises 13 residues. Germline lookup yields CDR1 MNHNY and CDR2 SVGAGI (reference sequence). In nucleotides, the CDR3 is TGTGCCAGCAGCTCGGGAGTGGGTAGTGAGCAGTTCTTC. It translates to CASSSGVGSEQFF.

The J gene is TRBJ2-7, the V gene TRBV12-3 or TRBV12-4, with 8 bases that match TRBD1. Trimming removed 1 base from V and 2 bases from J; junction bases left unmatched: 4. The CDR3 contains 15 residues. The CDR3 is CASSLGTGFTYEQYF. DNA for the CDR3: TGTGCCAGCAGTTTAGGGACAGGGTTCACCTACGAGCAGTACTTC.

This clonotype was counted between two and nine times. This chain connects TRBV7-2 to TRBJ2-3; 8 bases align to TRBD2. Looked up from germline, CDR1 is SGHTA and CDR2 is FQGNSA. The CDR3 is 17 residues long. J was trimmed by 3 bases and V by 5 bases; bases with no gene match: 13. CDR3 region: CASSIKSGRRYTDTQYF. CDR3 bases: TGTGCCAGCAGCATTAAAAGCGGGAGAAGATATACAGATACGCAGTATTTT.

The table lists this clonotype with a few counts. This chain links TRBV29-1 with TRBJ2-3, with 15 nucleotides matching TRBD2. This CDR3 contains 16 residues. With 5 bases clipped from V and 3 bases from J, the junction kept 6 bases outside the gene matches. Germline CDR1 SQVTM, CDR2 ANQGSEA. CDR3 loop: CSVSGTSGGQTDTQYF. In DNA, the CDR3 is TGCAGCGTTAGCGGGACTAGCGGGGGGCAGACAGATACGCAGTATTTT.

This clonotype occurred once. The V gene is TRBV4-2, the J gene TRBJ1-3; D not certain. The V gene's germline CDR1 is LGHNA and CDR2 YNFKEQ. V lost 0 bases to trimming and J lost 0 bases, with 9 bases between them. This CDR3 has 16 amino acids. CDR3 in DNA: TGTGCCAGCAGCCAAGACGTCGCGTCCTCTGGAAACACCATATATTTT. Its protein product is CASSQDVASSGNTIYF.

This clonotype was seen only a few times. As DNA, the CDR3 is TGTGCCAGCAGCTCGGGACTAGCGGGAGTCAGGCGCGAGCAGTACTTC. It codes for CASSSGLAGVRREQYF. The V call is TRBV7-2, the J call TRBJ2-7; TRBD2 matches at 14 bases. The CDR3 has 16 residues. V was clipped by 4 bases and J by 6 bases; unmatched bases: 8. Germline V gene lookup returns CDR1 SGHTA and CDR2 FQGNSA.

In the case of this clonotype: A much larger clone is a single base away; this may be a read error. The chain carries TRBV20-1 and TRBJ1-1; D unresolved. With 4 bases removed from V and 1 base from J, the gap between germline ends came to 4 bases. Per germline, CDR1 DFQATT and CDR2 SNEGSKA (reference sequence). CDR3 length: 11 amino acids. Here the CDR3 reads CSATQNTEAFF. CDR3 sequence (DNA): TGCAGTGCTACGCAGAACACTGAAGCTTTCTTT.

The V gene is TRBV7-2, the J gene TRBJ2-1; D possibly corresponds to TRBD2 (6 bases). V shed 5 bases and J shed 6 bases, with 8 bases lying between them. CDR1 is SGHTA, CDR2 FQGNSA, per germline. This CDR3 is built from 12 residues. The CDR3 sequence is CASSGGLNEQFF. CDR3 nucleotide sequence: TGTGCCAGCAGCGGGGGACTCAATGAGCAGTTCTTC.

CDR3 sequence (DNA): TGTGCCAGCAGCCAACGTGTTCCCCCCTTTGAGCAGTACTTC. It specifies CASSQRVPPFEQYF. The J gene is TRBJ2-7, the V gene TRBV6-1; D unclear. The germline CDR1 and CDR2 sequences are MNHNS and SASEGT. Trimming removed 6 bases at V and 7 bases at J, with 19 bases between. The CDR3 has 14 residues.

Only a few counts were recorded for this clonotype. The chain couples TRBV12-3 or TRBV12-4 to TRBJ2-5, with TRBD1 as a possible D gene (6 bases). This CDR3 has 13 residues. V lost 3 bases and J 6 bases, leaving 11 bases between the germline ends. CDR3 sequence: CASSFSRGKTQYF. Here the CDR3 DNA reads TGTGCCAGCAGTTTCTCCAGGGGTAAGACCCAGTACTTC.